This T cell receptor (beta chain) comes out of a study of blood T cell repertoires in COVID-19. This clone was found once. Produced via immunoSEQ multiplex PCR; TCRdb's table is partial and in-frame only. The sample includes 90,000 to 130,000 clones, about three quarters of them seen just once. This CDR3 has 14 residues. Germline V lookup: CDR1 MDHEN, CDR2 SYDVKM. V gave up 8 bases and J gave up 3 bases; unmatched junction bases: 6. This rearrangement joins TRBV28 to TRBJ1-5; TRBD1 matches 8 bases. Sample: peripheral blood. The sequence came from an elderly woman with active or convalescent COVID-19. The DNA of the CDR3 is TGTGCCAGCGAAACAGGGGGTGACAATCAGCCCCAGCATTTT. Its protein is CASETGGDNQPQHF.